This passage covers 9 T cell receptor beta chains from one sample sequenced in a study of shared T cell receptors in the human thymus. Generated by immunoSEQ multiplex PCR, the TCRdb table keeps only in-frame clones and is missing some. The table lists 650,000 to 950,000 clones, over 75% of them singletons. These data also formed part of another study, on human thymus T cells.

The sample comprised thymocytes. The receptors shown here come from a girl less than two years old with a congenital heart defect.

CDR3: CASSVVVTAHRSTFDGYTF. The CDR3 DNA reads as TGTGCCAGCAGCGTAGTAGTGACGGCCCACAGGTCCACGTTTGATGGCTACACCTTC. The chain carries TRBV9 and TRBJ1-2; a possible D gene is TRBD1 (5 bases). The germline V and J ends were trimmed by 0 bases and 6 bases, with 27 bases remaining between them. This CDR3 has 19 residues. Germline-derived CDR1 and CDR2 are SGDLS and YYNGEE. The full variable domain, rest sourced from reference TRBV9 and TRBJ1-2, is DSGVTQTPKHLITATGQRVTLRCSPRSGDLSVYWYQQSLDQGLQFLIQYYNGEERAKGNILERFSAQQFPDLHSELNLSSLELGDSALYFCASSVVVTAHRSTFDGYTFGSGTRLTVV.

The chain combines TRBV7-9 with TRBJ1-3, with TRBD1 matching over 8 bases. The CDR3 totals 14 residues. From germline, CDR1 is SEHNR and CDR2 FQNEAQ (reference sequence). V was pared by 11 bases and J by 0 bases, with 6 bases of the junction left unmatched. The CDR3 protein is CAEQGDHSGNTIYF. CDR3 in DNA: TGTGCCGAACAGGGGGACCACTCTGGAAACACCATATATTTT.

The chain has TRBV28 and TRBJ2-1, with a tentative D call TRBD2 (6 bases). There are 14 residues in the CDR3. CDR1 is MDHEN and CDR2 is SYDVKM in the germline V gene. Trimming removed 7 bases at V and 2 bases at J, with 12 bases between. The CDR3 DNA sequence: TGTGCCAGCAAGATGTGGGGGGCCTACAATGAGCAGTTCTTC. Translated: CASKMWGAYNEQFF.

The rearrangement joins TRBV19 to TRBJ2-7, with 8 bases identical to TRBD2. V lost 4 bases to trimming and J lost 9 bases; unmatched junction nucleotides: 14. CDR3 length: 15 residues. Germline CDR1 is LNHDA and CDR2 is SQIVND (reference sequence). CDR3 sequence: CASSTLLAAIRRQYF. The CDR3 DNA reads as TGTGCCAGTAGTACCTTACTAGCGGCCATACGACGGCAGTACTTC.

Only one count was recorded for this clone. This chain joins TRBV4-3 and TRBJ2-5; 8 bases agree with TRBD2. The germline V gene encodes CDR1 LGHNA and CDR2 YSLEER. This CDR3 region has 18 residues. V lost 2 bases to trimming and J lost 0 bases; unmatched junction nucleotides: 11. The CDR3 loop reads CASSQTWTSRYYQETQYF. The CDR3 coding sequence is TGCGCCAGCAGCCAAACGTGGACTAGCAGATATTACCAAGAGACCCAGTACTTC.

This chain joins TRBV27 and TRBJ1-3; D unresolved. CDR3 size: 12 residues. V lost 6 bases, J lost 4 bases, and 7 bases lay in between. Per germline, CDR1 MNHEY and CDR2 SMNVEV (reference sequence). The CDR3 DNA reads TGTGCCAGCAGGGGGAGGGGAAACACCATATATTTT. Protein: CASRGRGNTIYF.

The chain uses TRBV6-1 and TRBJ2-7; a weak D match, TRBD1 (5 bases). The CDR3 contains 15 residues. The V gene's germline CDR1 is MNHNS and CDR2 SASEGT. Trimming left V 5 bases short and J 1 base short, with 15 bases between. The CDR3 region has the DNA TGTGCCAGCAGTCTCCAGGGTTACGGGTCCTACGAGCAGTACTTC. The encoded protein is CASSLQGYGSYEQYF.

This chain links TRBV29-1 with TRBJ1-3, with D perhaps TRBD1 (6 bases). CDR3 length: 14 residues. Germline CDR1 SQVTM, CDR2 ANQGSEA. The V end was cut by 3 bases, the J end by 0 bases, with 9 bases between. CDR3 bases: TGCAGCGTTGACGGACAGTACTCTGGAAACACCATATATTTT. Protein product: CSVDGQYSGNTIYF. The variable domain in full, with the rest retrieved from reference TRBV29-1 and TRBJ1-3, is SAVISQKPSRDICQRGTSLTIQCQVDSQVTMMFWYRQQPGQSLTLIATANQGSEATYESGFVIDKFPISRPNLTFSTLTVSNMSPEDSSIYLCSVDGQYSGNTIYFGEGSWLTVV.

This clone was seen only once. This chain uses TRBV7-2 with TRBJ2-2, with TRBD1 as a possible D gene (5 bases). CDR3 size: 17 residues. Germline CDR1 is SGHTA and CDR2 is FQGNSA. V lost 4 bases and J 6 bases, leaving 21 bases between the germline ends. The CDR3 loop is CASSWEGEIFSAGELFF. DNA for the CDR3: TGTGCCAGCAGCTGGGAAGGGGAAATATTTAGTGCCGGGGAGCTGTTTTTT.